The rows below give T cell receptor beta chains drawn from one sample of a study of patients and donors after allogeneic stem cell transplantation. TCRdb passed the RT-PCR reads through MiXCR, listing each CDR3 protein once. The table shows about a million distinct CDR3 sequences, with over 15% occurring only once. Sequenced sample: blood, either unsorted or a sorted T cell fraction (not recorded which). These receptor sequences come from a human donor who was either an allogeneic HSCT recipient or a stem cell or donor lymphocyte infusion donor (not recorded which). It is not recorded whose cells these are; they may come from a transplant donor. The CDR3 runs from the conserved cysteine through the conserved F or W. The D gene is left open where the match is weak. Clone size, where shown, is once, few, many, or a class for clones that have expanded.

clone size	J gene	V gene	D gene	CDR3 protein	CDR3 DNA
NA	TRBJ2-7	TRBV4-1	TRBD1	CASSQRDRGRYEQYF	TGCGCCAGCAGCCAACGGGACAGGGGCCGATACGAGCAGTACTTC
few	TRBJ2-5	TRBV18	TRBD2	CASSPQGLAGAETQYF	TGTGCCAGCTCACCTCAGGGGCTAGCGGGAGCAGAGACCCAGTACTTC
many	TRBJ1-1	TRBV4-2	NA	CASSSQGSNTEAFF	TGTGCCAGCAGCTCGCAGGGTTCCAACACTGAAGCTTTCTTT
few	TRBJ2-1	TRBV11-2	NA	CASSLDRANWAYNEQFF	TGTGCCAGCAGCTTAGATAGGGCTAATTGGGCCTACAATGAGCAGTTCTTC
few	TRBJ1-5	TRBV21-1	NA	CASRKRTHRKLAWGNQPQHF	TGTGCCAGCAGAAAGCGGACCCATCGGAAACTAGCATGGGGCAATCAGCCCCAGCATTTT
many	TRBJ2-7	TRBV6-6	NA	CASSYGVYEQYF	TGTGCCAGCAGTTACGGTGTGTACGAGCAGTACTTC
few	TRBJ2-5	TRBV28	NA	CASATVNGGETQYF	TGTGCCAGCGCGACAGTTAACGGCGGGGAGACCCAGTACTTC
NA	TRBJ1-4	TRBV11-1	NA	CASSLRRTVQQAAEKLFF	TGTGCCAGCAGCTTAAGAAGGACAGTTCAACAAGCAGCAGAAAAACTGTTTTTT
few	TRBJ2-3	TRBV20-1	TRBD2	CSARDREGSTDTQYF	TGCAGTGCTAGAGATCGGGAGGGAAGCACAGATACGCAGTATTTT
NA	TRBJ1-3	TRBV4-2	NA	CASSQDLGQLRNTIYF	TGTGCCAGCAGCCAAGATCTGGGGCAGCTGAGAAACACCATATATTTT
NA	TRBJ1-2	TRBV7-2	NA	CASRGERRNYGYTF	TGTGCCAGCAGGGGGGAAAGGAGGAACTATGGCTACACCTTC
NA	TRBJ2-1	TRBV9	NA	CASSVGWGAYNEQFF	TGTGCCAGCAGCGTAGGGTGGGGAGCCTACAATGAGCAGTTCTTC
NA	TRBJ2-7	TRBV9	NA	CASSVGDYYEQYF	TGTGCCAGCAGCGTAGGAGACTACTACGAGCAGTACTTC
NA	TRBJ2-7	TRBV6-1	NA	CASRVAGATGEQYF	TGTGCCAGTCGGGTAGCCGGGGCGACGGGGGAGCAGTACTTC
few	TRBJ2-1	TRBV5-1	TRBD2	CASSLGRGRADNEQFF	TGCGCCAGCAGCTTGGGTCGCGGGAGAGCGGACAATGAGCAGTTCTTC
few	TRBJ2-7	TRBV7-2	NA	CASSAPNSYEQYF	TGTGCCAGCAGCGCGCCGAACTCCTACGAGCAGTACTTC
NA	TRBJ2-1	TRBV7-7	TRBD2	CASSLGLAKPNEQFF	TGTGCTAGCAGCTTGGGACTAGCGAAACCCAATGAGCAGTTCTTC
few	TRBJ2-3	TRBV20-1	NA	CSARDVGTQYF	TGCAGTGCTAGAGACGTAGGTACGCAGTATTTT
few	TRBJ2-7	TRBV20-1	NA	CSANEQYQWYF	TGCAGTGCTAACGAGCAATACCAATGGTACTTC
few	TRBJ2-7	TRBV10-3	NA	CAISLGLSGGYEQYF	TGTGCCATCAGCCTAGGACTGAGTGGAGGATACGAGCAGTACTTC
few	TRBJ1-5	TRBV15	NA	CATSFWINQPQHF	TGTGCCACCAGCTTTTGGATCAATCAGCCCCAGCATTTT
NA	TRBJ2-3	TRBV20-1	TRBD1	CSARDRDRVHTQYF	TGCAGTGCTAGAGATCGGGACAGGGTCCATACGCAGTATTTT
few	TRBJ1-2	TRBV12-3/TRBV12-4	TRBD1	CALDRQDYTF	TGTGCTTTGGACAGGCAGGACTACACCTTC
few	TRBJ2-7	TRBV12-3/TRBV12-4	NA	CASSLAAGPVNEQYF	TGTGCCAGCAGTTTAGCGGCAGGGCCGGTCAACGAGCAGTACTTC
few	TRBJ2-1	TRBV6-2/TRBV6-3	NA	CASSYGLEYNEQFF	TGTGCCAGCAGTTACGGGTTAGAGTACAATGAGCAGTTCTTC
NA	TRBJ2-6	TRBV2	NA	CASSAVAGANVLTF	TGTGCCAGCAGTGCAGTTGCTGGGGCCAACGTCCTGACTTTC